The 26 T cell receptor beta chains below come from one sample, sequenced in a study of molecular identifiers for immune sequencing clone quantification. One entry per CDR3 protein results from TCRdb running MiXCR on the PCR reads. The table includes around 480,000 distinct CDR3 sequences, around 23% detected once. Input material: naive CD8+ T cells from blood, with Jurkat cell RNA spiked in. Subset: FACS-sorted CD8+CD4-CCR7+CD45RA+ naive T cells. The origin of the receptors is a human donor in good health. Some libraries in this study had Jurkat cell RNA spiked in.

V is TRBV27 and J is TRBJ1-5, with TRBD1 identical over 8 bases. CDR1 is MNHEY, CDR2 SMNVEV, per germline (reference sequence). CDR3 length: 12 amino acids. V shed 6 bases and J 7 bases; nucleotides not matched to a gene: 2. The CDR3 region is CASSDRGQPQHF. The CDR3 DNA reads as TGTGCCAGCAGCGACAGGGGCCAGCCCCAGCATTTT.

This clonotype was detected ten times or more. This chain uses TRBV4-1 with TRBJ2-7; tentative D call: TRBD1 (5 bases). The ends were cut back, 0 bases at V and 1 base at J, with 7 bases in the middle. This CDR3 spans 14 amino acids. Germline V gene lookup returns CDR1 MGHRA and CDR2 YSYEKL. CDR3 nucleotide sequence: TGCGCCAGCAGCCAAGAACAGGCATCCTACGAGCAGTACTTC. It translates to CASSQEQASYEQYF.

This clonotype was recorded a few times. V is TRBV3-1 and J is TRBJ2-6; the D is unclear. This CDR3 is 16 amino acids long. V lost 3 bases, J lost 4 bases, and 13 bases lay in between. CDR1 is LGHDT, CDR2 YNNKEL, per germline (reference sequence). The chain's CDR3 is CASSHPTDGGANVLTF. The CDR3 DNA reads TGTGCCAGCAGCCATCCCACGGATGGGGGGGCCAACGTCCTGACTTTC.

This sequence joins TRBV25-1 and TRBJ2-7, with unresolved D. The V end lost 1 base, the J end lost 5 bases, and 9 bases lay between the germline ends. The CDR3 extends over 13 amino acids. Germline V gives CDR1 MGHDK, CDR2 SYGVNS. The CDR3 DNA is TGTGCCAGCAGTGAATTCAGGTACAACGAGCAGTACTTC. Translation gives CASSEFRYNEQYF.

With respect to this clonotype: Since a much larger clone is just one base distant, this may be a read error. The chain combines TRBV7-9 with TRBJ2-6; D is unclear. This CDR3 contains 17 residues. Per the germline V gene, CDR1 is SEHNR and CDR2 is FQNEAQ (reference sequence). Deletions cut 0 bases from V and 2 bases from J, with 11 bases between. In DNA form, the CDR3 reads TGTGCCAGCAGCTTAGCGCTTGGATTCGCTGGGGCCAACGTCCTGACTTTC. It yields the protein CASSLALGFAGANVLTF.

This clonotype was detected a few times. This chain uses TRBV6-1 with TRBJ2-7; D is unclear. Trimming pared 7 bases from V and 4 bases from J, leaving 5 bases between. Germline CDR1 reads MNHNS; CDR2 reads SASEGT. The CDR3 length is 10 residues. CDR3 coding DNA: TGTGCCAGCAATCGATACGAGCAGTACTTC. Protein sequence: CASNRYEQYF.

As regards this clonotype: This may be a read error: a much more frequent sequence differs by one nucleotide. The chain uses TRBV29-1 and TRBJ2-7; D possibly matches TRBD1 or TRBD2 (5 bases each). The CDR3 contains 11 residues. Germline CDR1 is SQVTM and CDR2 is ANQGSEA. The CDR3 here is CSVGESYEKYF. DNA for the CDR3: TGCAGCGTGGGGGAGAGCTACGAGAAGTACTTC.

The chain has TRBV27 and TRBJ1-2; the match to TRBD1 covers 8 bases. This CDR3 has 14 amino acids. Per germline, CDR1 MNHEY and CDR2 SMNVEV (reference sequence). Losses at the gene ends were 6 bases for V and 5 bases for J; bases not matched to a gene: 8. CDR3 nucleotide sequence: TGTGCCAGCAGAGGCGGACAGGGCGGATATGGCTACACCTTC. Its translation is CASRGGQGGYGYTF.

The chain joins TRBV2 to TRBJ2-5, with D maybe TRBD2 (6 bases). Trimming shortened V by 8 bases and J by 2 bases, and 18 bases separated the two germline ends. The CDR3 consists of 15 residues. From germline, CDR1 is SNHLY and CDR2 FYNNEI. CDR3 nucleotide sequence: TGTGCCAGCGGTCCATGGGAGGCTATACAAGAGACCCAGTACTTC. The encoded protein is CASGPWEAIQETQYF.

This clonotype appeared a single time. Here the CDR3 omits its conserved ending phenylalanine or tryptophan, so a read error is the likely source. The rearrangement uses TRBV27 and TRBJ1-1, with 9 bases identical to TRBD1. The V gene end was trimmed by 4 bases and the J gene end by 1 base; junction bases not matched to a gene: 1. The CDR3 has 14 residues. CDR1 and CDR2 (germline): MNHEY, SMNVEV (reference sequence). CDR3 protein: CASSWDRENTEAFV. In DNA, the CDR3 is TGTGCCAGCAGTTGGGACAGGGAGAACACTGAAGCTTTCGTT.

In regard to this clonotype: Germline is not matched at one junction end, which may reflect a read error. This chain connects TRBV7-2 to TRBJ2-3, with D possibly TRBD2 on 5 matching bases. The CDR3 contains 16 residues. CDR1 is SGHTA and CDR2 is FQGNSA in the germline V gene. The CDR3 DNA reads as TGTGCCAGCAGCCCCCGAGTAGGGAGTCTCACAGATACGCAGTGTTTT. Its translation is CASSPRVGSLTDTQCF.

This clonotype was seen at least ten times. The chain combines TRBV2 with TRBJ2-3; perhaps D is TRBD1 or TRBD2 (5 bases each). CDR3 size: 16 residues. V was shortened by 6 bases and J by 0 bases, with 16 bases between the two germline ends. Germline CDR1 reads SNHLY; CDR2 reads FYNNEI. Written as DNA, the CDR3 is TGTGCCAGCAGAGAGATTCCCGGGGCAAGCACAGATACGCAGTATTTT. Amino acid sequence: CASREIPGASTDTQYF.

DNA of the CDR3: TGTGCCAGCGGTCCACTTGGACTAGCGGGCCAAGAGACCCAGTACTTC. Its translation: CASGPLGLAGQETQYF. The rearrangement uses TRBV6-5 and TRBJ2-5, with 11 positions matching TRBD2. The CDR3 is 16 amino acids. The V gene's germline CDR1 is MNHEY and CDR2 SVGAGI. The trim removed 8 bases at V and 1 base at J, leaving 9 bases unmatched.

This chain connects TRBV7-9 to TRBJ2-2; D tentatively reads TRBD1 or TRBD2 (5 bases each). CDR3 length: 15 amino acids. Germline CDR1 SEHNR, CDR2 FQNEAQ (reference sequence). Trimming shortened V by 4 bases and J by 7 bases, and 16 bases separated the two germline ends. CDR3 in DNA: TGTGCCAGCAGCTCTCCGGGACCCTCGGACGGGGAGCTGTTTTTT. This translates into CASSSPGPSDGELFF.

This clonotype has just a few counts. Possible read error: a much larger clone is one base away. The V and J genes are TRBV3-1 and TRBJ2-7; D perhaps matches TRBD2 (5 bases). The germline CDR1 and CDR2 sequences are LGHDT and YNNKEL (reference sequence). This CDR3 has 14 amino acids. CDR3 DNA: TGTACCAGCAGCCAGACGGGGAGCTCCTACGAGCAGTACTTC. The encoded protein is CTSSQTGSSYEQYF.

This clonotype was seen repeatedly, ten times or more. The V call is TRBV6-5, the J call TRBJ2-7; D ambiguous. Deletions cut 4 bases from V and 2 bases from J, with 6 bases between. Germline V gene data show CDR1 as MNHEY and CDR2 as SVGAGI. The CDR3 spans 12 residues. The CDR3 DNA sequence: TGTGCCAGCAGTTTCGGTCCCTACGAGCAGTACTTC. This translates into CASSFGPYEQYF.

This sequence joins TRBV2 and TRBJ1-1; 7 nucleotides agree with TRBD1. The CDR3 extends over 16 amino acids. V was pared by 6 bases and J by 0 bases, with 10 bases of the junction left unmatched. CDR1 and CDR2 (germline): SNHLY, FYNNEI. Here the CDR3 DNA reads TGTGCCAGCAGGGCGGGGGACAGCCCCATGAACACTGAAGCTTTCTTT. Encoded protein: CASRAGDSPMNTEAFF.

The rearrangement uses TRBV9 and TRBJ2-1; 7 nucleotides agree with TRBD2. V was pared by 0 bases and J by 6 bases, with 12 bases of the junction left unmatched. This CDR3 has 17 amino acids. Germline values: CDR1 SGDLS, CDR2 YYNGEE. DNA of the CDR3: TGTGCCAGCAGCGTAGGGGCGGGTCGCGGGGGATTCAATGAGCAGTTCTTC. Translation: CASSVGAGRGGFNEQFF.

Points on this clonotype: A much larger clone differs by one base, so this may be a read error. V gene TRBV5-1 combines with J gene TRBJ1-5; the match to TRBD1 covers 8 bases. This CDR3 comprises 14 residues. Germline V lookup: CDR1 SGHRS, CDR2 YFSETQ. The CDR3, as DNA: TGCACCAGCAGCTTACAGGGGGATAGTCAGCCCCAGCATTTT. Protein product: CTSSLQGDSQPQHF.

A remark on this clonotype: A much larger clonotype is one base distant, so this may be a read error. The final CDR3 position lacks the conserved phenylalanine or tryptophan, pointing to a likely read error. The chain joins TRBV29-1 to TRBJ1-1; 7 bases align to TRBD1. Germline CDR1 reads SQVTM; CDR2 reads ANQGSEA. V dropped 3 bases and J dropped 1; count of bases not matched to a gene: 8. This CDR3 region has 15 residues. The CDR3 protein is CSVDVGGGANTEAFS. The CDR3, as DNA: TGCAGCGTTGATGTGGGAGGGGGCGCGAACACTGAAGCTTTCTCT.

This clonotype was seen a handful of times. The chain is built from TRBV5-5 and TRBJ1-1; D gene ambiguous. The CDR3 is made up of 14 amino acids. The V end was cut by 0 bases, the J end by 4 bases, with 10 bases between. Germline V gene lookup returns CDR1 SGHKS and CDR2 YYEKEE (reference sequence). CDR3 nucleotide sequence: TGTGCCAGCAGCTTGGCGCCCGGCAGCACTGAAGCTTTCTTT. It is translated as CASSLAPGSTEAFF. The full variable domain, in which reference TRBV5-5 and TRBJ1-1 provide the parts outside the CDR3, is DAGVTQSPTHLIKTRGQQVTLRCSPISGHKSVSWYQQVLGQGPQFIFQYYEKEERGRGNFPDRFSARQFPNYSSELNVNALLLGDSALYLCASSLAPGSTEAFFGQGTRLTVV.

As DNA, the CDR3 is TGTGCCAGTAGTACCGGTCTAGCGGGAGGAATCGTGCAGTACTTC. Translated: CASSTGLAGGIVQYF. This sequence joins TRBV19 and TRBJ2-7, with TRBD2 matching 11 bases. CDR3 size: 15 residues. CDR1 LNHDA and CDR2 SQIVND come from the germline V gene (reference sequence). V shed 4 bases and J 9 bases; nucleotides not matched to a gene: 11.

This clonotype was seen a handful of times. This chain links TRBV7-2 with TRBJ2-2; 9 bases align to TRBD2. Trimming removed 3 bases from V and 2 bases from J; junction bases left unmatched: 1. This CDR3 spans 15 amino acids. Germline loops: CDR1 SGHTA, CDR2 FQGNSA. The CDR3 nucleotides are TGTGCCAGCAGCTTGACTAGCGGAAACACCGGGGAGCTGTTTTTT. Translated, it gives CASSLTSGNTGELFF.

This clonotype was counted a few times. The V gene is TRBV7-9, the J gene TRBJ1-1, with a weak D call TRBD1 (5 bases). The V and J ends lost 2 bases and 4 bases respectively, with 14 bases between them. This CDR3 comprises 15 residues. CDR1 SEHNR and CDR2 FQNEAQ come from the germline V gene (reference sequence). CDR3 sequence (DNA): TGTGCCAGCAGCTTACGCAGGGATGAAGGCACTGAAGCTTTCTTT. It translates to CASSLRRDEGTEAFF. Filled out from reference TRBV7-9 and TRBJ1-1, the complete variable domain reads DTGVSQNPRHKITKRGQNVTFRCDPISEHNRLYWYRQTLGQGPEFLTYFQNEAQLEKSRLLSDRFSAERPKGSFSTLEIQRTEQGDSAMYLCASSLRRDEGTEAFFGQGTRLTVV.

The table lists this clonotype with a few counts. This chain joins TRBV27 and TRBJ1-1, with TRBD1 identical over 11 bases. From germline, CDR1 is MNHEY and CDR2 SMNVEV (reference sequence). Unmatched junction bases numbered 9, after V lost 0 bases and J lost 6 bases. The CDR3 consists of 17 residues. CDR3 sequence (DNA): TGTGCCAGCAGTTTATCAGGGACAGGGGGTTTTGCGGCTGAAGCTTTCTTT. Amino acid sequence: CASSLSGTGGFAAEAFF.

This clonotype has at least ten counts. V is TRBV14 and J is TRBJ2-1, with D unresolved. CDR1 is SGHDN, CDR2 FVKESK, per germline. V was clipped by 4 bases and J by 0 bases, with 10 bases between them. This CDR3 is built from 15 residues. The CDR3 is CASSPSTSSYNEQFF. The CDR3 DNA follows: TGTGCCAGCAGCCCGAGCACGAGCTCCTACAATGAGCAGTTCTTC.